This T cell receptor beta chain was recorded in a study of metastatic and nonmetastatic thyroid tumors. No treatment had been given to any patient before thyroid surgery. This clone came up many times. With V trimmed by 2 bases and J by 7 bases, 5 bases remained unmatched. Germline CDR1 is SGHAT and CDR2 is FQNNGV. This CDR3 spans 15 amino acids. TCRdb used MiXCR to call clones anew from the PCR reads. The data contain about 92,000 clones, under 15% of them singletons. Input material: blood. The chain employs TRBV11-2 and TRBJ1-6; 7 positions match TRBD1. This clonotype was sampled from a female donor with papillary thyroid cancer or a benign thyroid nodule (not recorded which). Some clones in this sample may be carry-over from other donors' samples. The CDR3 bases are TGTGCCAGCAGCTTAATAGGGGGCGGAAATTCACCCCTCCACTTT. Translating gives CASSLIGGGNSPLHF. The whole variable domain, filled in from reference TRBV11-2 and TRBJ1-6, reads EAGVAQSPRYKIIEKRQSVAFWCNPISGHATLYWYQQILGQGPKLLIQFQNNGVVDDSQLPKDRFSAERLKGVDSTLKIQPAKLEDSAVYLCASSLIGGGNSPLHFGNGTRLTVT.